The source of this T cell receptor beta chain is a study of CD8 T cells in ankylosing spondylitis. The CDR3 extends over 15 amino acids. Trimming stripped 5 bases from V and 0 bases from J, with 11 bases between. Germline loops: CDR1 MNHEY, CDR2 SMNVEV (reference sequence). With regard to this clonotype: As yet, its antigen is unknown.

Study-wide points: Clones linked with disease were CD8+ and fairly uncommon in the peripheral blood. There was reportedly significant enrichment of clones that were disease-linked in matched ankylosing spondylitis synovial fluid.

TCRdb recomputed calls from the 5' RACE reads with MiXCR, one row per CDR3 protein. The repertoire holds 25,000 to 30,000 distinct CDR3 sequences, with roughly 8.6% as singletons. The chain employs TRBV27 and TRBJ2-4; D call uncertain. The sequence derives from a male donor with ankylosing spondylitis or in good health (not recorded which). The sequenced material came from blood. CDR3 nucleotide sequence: TGTGCCAGCAGTAAAGACTCGCTAGCCAAAAACATTCAGTACTTC. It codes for CASSKDSLAKNIQYF.